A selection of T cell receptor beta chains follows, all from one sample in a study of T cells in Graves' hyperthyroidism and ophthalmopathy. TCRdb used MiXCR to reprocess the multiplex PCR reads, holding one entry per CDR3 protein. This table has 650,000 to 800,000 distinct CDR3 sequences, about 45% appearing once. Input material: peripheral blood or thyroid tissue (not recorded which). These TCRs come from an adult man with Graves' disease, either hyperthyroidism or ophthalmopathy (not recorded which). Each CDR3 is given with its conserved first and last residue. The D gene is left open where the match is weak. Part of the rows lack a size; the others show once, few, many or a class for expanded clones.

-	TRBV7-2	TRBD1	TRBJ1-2	CASSPPTRQGMTF	TGTGCCAGCAGTCCCCCAACGCGACAGGGTATGACCTTC
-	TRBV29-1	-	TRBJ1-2	CSAPGTAYGYTF	TGCAGCGCCCCGGGAACAGCCTATGGCTACACCTTC
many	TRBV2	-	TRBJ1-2	CASSEQGLYGYTF	TGTGCCAGCAGTGAACAGGGGCTCTATGGCTACACCTTC
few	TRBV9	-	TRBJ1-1	CASSPLVNRVTEAFF	TGTGCCAGCAGTCCCCTAGTGAACAGGGTCACTGAAGCTTTCTTT
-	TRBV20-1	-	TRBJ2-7	CSARDSGGPYEQYF	TGCAGTGCTAGAGATAGCGGCGGCCCCTACGAGCAGTACTTC
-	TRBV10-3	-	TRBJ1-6	CAISERGNSYNSPLHF	TGTGCCATCAGTGAAAGGGGAAATTCCTATAATTCACCCCTCCACTTT
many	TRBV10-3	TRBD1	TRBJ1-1	CAVRDREITEAFF	TGTGCCGTCCGGGACAGGGAGATCACTGAAGCTTTCTTT
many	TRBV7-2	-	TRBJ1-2	CASSQDWTEAPGYTF	TGTGCCAGCAGCCAAGATTGGACGGAGGCCCCTGGCTACACCTTC
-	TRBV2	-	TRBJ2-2	CASRTFITGELFF	TGTGCCAGCAGAACCTTTATCACCGGGGAGCTGTTTTTT
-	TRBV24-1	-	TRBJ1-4	CATSDRQTNEKLFF	TGTGCCACCAGTGATCGACAAACTAATGAAAAACTGTTTTTT
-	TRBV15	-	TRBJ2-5	CATSSHPQETQYF	TGTGCCACCAGCAGTCATCCCCAAGAGACCCAGTACTTC
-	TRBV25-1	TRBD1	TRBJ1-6	CAISATTGTTPLHF	TGTGCCATCAGTGCGACGACAGGGACAACACCCCTCCACTTT
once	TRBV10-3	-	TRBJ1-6	CAISSFEASPLHF	TGTGCCATCAGCAGTTTCGAGGCTTCACCCCTCCACTTT
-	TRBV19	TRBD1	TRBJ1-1	CASSSQGQNTEAFF	TGTGCCAGTAGCTCACAGGGGCAGAACACTGAAGCTTTCTTT